This T cell receptor beta chain was captured in a study of shared T cell receptors in the human thymus. The data were produced by immunoSEQ multiplex PCR, yet TCRdb's version contains in-frame clones alone and is incomplete. The repertoire has some 760,000 clones, approximately 83% of them found once; the top ten carry under 0.012%. Germline V gene sequence: CDR1 SGDLS, CDR2 YYNGEE. Trimming stripped 0 bases from V and 4 bases from J, with 12 bases between. The CDR3 is 15 amino acids. The same specimen was also included in a second study, on human thymus T cells. That report adds: Resections obtained during corrective heart surgery supplied the thymus tissue. Thymic and blood repertoires appeared to show biased V and J gene usage.

This TCR was recovered from a girl under three years old with a congenital heart defect. Material: thymocytes. V gene TRBV9 combines with J gene TRBJ2-3, with a tentative D call TRBD1 (5 bases). The CDR3 bases are TGTGCCAGCAGCGTAGGGATAGTAGGGGCAGATACGCAGTATTTT. It specifies CASSVGIVGADTQYF.